This record covers a single T cell receptor (beta chain). Its specificity is not known. Amplification yielded TCR beta CDR3 regions, with RNA transcripts as the source. Initially, a first-round RT-PCR of the TCR CDR3 employed the HTBI primer set. TCRdb redid the calling of the multiplex PCR reads with MiXCR, one entry per CDR3 protein. Of approximately 400,000 distinct CDR3 sequences in the sample, 20% to 30% were seen once. The data were taken from a study of T cells in Graves' hyperthyroidism and ophthalmopathy. Regarding the study as a whole: With a median lead of around 6.7 months before onset, the model predicted ophthalmopathy. Ophthalmopathy stood apart from stable hyperthyroidism in a 13 V-J model. Clonotypes that were expanded in thyroid above 0.001 mostly appeared in blood too.

In patients aged 18 to 65, hyperthyroidism was newly diagnosed, with duration under 2 months. V was pared by 8 bases and J by 1 base, with 7 bases of the junction left unmatched. Germline loops: CDR1 SGHAT, CDR2 FQDESV (reference sequence). The CDR3 spans 14 residues. The TCR originated in a man over 45 with Graves' hyperthyroidism. The sequenced sample was blood. This rearrangement joins TRBV11-1 to TRBJ2-5; 7 bases agree with TRBD2. CDR3 sequence: CASQFGTTQETQYF. In DNA, the CDR3 is TGTGCCAGCCAATTCGGGACTACCCAAGAGACCCAGTACTTC.